The 12 T cell receptor beta chains in this list originate from one sample, sequenced in a study of blood T cell repertoires in COVID-19. The data were produced by immunoSEQ multiplex PCR, yet TCRdb's version contains in-frame clones alone and is incomplete. Of some 270,000 clones in the sample, 89% are singletons; the top ten hold less than 2.5%. Sequenced sample: peripheral blood. The origin of the receptors is a man between 50 and 59 years old with acute or convalescent COVID-19.

The V call is TRBV10-2, the J call TRBJ2-5; D is perhaps TRBD2 (5 bases). Trimming took 4 bases from V and 7 from J, leaving 13 bases between them. This CDR3 has 13 amino acids. The germline gives CDR1 WSHSY, CDR2 SAAADI. CDR3 protein: CASSGPGWGTQYF. The CDR3 DNA reads as TGCGCCAGCAGTGGGCCGGGATGGGGGACCCAGTACTTC.

The CDR3 is CASSVSPTGLNEKLFF. The CDR3 region has the DNA TGTGCCAGCAGCGTAAGTCCCACAGGTTTGAATGAAAAACTGTTTTTT. This rearrangement joins TRBV9 to TRBJ1-4; a possible D gene is TRBD1 (5 bases). The CDR3 has 16 residues. Germline V gene lookup returns CDR1 SGDLS and CDR2 YYNGEE. The V end was cut by 1 base, the J end by 5 bases, with 15 bases between.

V is TRBV30 and J is TRBJ1-2, with 7 bases that match TRBD1. CDR1 is GTSNPN and CDR2 is SVGIG in the germline V gene (reference sequence). V was clipped by 0 bases and J by 12 bases; unmatched bases: 13. CDR3 size: 14 residues. CDR3 nucleotides: TGTGCCTGGAGTGTACCCGGTTTTGTGCAGGGGGACACCTTC. It is translated as CAWSVPGFVQGDTF.

This clone was seen just once. The chain couples TRBV11-2 to TRBJ2-7; a possible D gene is TRBD1 (7 bases). This CDR3 is 15 amino acids long. V lost 1 base and J lost 3, with 13 bases in between. In germline, CDR1 is SGHAT, CDR2 FQNNGV. The CDR3 loop is CASSLVQGGHYEQYF. The CDR3 DNA reads TGTGCCAGCAGCTTAGTCCAGGGGGGCCACTACGAGCAGTACTTC.

The rearrangement uses TRBV27 and TRBJ1-6, with D hard to call. In germline, CDR1 is MNHEY, CDR2 SMNVEV (reference sequence). Trimming stripped 1 base from V and 8 bases from J, with 9 bases between. The CDR3 is 14 residues long. The DNA of the CDR3 is TGTGCCAGCAGTTTATACTCAAGAGATTCACCCCTCCACTTT. It translates to CASSLYSRDSPLHF.

This clone was seen just once. V is TRBV7-3 and J is TRBJ1-2, with a tentative D call TRBD1 (5 bases). The CDR3 has 12 amino acids. Trimming removed 4 bases from V and 8 bases from J, with 11 bases in between. The germline V gene has CDR1 SGHTA and CDR2 FQGTGA. The CDR3 bases are TGTGCCAGCAGCTCAGACAGAGCCGGCTACACCTTC. Its protein product is CASSSDRAGYTF.

The gene calls are TRBV19 and TRBJ1-5; D is unresolved. From germline, CDR1 is LNHDA and CDR2 SQIVND (reference sequence). V was cut by 2 bases and J by 6 bases, with 14 bases left in between. This CDR3 has 15 residues. The CDR3, as DNA: TGTGCCAGTAGTATAACGGGGTCCCCAAGTCAGCCCCAGCATTTT. It translates to CASSITGSPSQPQHF.

The chain employs TRBV18 and TRBJ2-1; 9 bases line up with TRBD1. CDR3 size: 15 residues. Germline CDR1 KGHSH, CDR2 LQKENI. Trimming removed 3 bases from V and 2 bases from J; junction bases left unmatched: 2. The CDR3 DNA is TGTGCCAGCTCACCGGACAGGGGTGCCTACAATGAGCAGTTCTTC. Translated: CASSPDRGAYNEQFF.

V usage is TRBV6-2 or TRBV6-3 and J usage is TRBJ2-3; 10 nucleotides line up with TRBD2. The CDR3 length is 16 residues. Germline values: CDR1 MNHEY, CDR2 SVGEGT. The junction had 4 bases not matched to a gene; V was cut back by 2 bases and J by 2 bases. In nucleotides, the CDR3 is TGTGCCAGCAGTTACGTAGCGGGGGGCATCACAGATACGCAGTATTTT. Residues: CASSYVAGGITDTQYF.

This sequence joins TRBV10-1 and TRBJ1-5, with 8 bases fitting TRBD1. With 5 bases clipped from V and 5 bases from J, the junction kept 2 bases outside the gene matches. Germline CDR1 is WNHNN and CDR2 is SYGVQD (reference sequence). CDR3 size: 13 residues. The CDR3 here is CASSPGGDQPQHF. The CDR3 region has the DNA TGCGCCAGCAGTCCAGGGGGCGATCAGCCCCAGCATTTT.

V gene TRBV18 combines with J gene TRBJ1-6; 8 nucleotides match TRBD1. The CDR3 runs 16 residues. The germline gives CDR1 KGHSH, CDR2 LQKENI. The junction had 5 bases not matched to a gene; V was cut back by 5 bases and J by 2 bases. The CDR3 spells CASSIGQGTYNSPLHF. CDR3 nucleotides: TGTGCCAGCTCAATCGGACAGGGAACCTATAATTCACCCCTCCACTTT.

The J gene is TRBJ1-4, the V gene TRBV3-1 (or the pseudogene TRBV3-2); D ambiguous. The CDR3 contains 15 residues. The germline V gene has CDR1 LGHDT and CDR2 YNNKEL (reference sequence). Trimming pared 4 bases from V and 7 bases from J, leaving 16 bases between. The CDR3 protein is CASSPYLTPGEKLFF. The CDR3 bases are TGTGCCAGCAGCCCCTACCTCACCCCGGGTGAAAAACTGTTTTTT.